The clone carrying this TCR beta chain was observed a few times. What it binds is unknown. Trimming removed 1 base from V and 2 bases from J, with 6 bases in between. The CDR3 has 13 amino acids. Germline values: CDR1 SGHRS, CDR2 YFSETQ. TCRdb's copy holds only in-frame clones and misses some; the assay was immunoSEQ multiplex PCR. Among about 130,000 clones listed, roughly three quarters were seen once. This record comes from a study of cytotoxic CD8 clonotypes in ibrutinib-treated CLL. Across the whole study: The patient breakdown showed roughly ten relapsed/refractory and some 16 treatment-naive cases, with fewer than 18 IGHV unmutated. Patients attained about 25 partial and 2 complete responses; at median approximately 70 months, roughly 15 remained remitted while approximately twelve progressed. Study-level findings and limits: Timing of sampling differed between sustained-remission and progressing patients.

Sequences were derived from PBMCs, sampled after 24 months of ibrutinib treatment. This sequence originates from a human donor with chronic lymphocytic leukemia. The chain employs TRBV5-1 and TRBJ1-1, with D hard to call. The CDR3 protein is CASSLTGNTEAFF. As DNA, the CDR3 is TGCGCCAGCAGCTTGACGGGCAACACTGAAGCTTTCTTT.